This T cell receptor (beta chain) comes out of a study of cytomegalovirus exposure and HLA in healthy donors. Overall study: The use of the same platform for the approximately 130 validation repertoires and the roughly 670 first-cohort repertoires was reported by a later analysis. Study results and caveats: TCR beta chains numbering about 160 were designated cytomegalovirus-associated. The TCR clusters that emerged in the first cohort tended, a later analysis found, to co-occur in the 120 or so validation repertoires. Specificity of a few CMV-associated chains for CMV antigens was verified in vitro.

Note on this clone: The antigen is undetermined.

The germline V gene has CDR1 SQVTM and CDR2 ANQGSEA. Trimming stripped 5 bases from V and 0 bases from J, with 17 bases between. The CDR3 runs 15 residues. TCRdb's copy holds only in-frame clones and misses some; the assay was immunoSEQ multiplex PCR. Of 90,000 or so clones detected, roughly 85% appear once; the ten largest clones hold about 20%. The receptor's source is a man between 18 and 35 years old in good health and CMV-seropositive. The sample comprised PBMCs. The V gene is TRBV29-1, the J gene TRBJ2-7; TRBD1 is a possible D gene (5 bases). The CDR3 DNA reads as TGCAGCGTTCGAAAGGGGCCAGCGAGCTCCTACGAGCAGTACTTC. As protein: CSVRKGPASSYEQYF.